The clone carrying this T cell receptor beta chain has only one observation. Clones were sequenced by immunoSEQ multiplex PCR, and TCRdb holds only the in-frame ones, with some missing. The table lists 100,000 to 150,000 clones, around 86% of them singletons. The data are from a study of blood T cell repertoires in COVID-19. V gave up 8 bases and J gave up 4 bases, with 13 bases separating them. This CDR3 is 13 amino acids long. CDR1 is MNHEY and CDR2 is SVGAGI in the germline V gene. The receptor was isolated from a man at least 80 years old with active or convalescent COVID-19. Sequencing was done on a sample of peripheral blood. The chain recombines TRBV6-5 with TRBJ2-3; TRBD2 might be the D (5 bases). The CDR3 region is CASQDGNSDTQYF. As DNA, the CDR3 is TGTGCCAGCCAGGACGGGAACTCAGATACGCAGTATTTT.